This TCR beta chain was sequenced during a study of T cells after yellow fever vaccination. Each CDR3 protein is one row after TCRdb ran MiXCR on the 5' RACE reads. The sample carries some 16,000 distinct CDR3 sequences, about 3.8% recorded once. Within the sample, this clonotype is medium-sized (0.01 to 0.1%). The study, taken as a whole, reports: Any FACS-sorted repertoire could hold abundant clonotypes that contaminate it from the bulk population. Primary-vaccination clones mostly resurfaced post-booster (roughly 97% CD4, approximately 87% CD8).

The source is a man between 25 and 39 years old who received the YFV17D yellow fever vaccine. This sample comprised PBMCs, either bulk or a sorted T-cell subset (CD4+, CD8+, memory, or dextramer-sorted; not recorded which), obtained 15 days after the yellow fever booster vaccination.

The CDR3 coding sequence is TGCAGTGCTAGTAGGGGGCCCCTCAACACTGAAGCTTTCTTT. Amino acid sequence: CSASRGPLNTEAFF. The chain employs TRBV20-1 and TRBJ1-1; the match to TRBD1 covers 7 bases. This CDR3 contains 14 residues. Germline CDR1 reads DFQATT; CDR2 reads SNEGSKA (reference sequence). J lost 2 bases, V lost 3 bases, and 6 bases had no gene match.